What follows describes a single T cell receptor beta chain. Its target antigen remains unknown. No much larger clone exists at a distance of one base, and base qualities are not known. Library preparation used the immunoSEQ multiplex PCR assay. What TCRdb holds here is the immuneACCESS table cut down to in-frame rearrangements. Part of the clones is not present; checked against another copy, under half of the missing clones reflect an unresolved V gene, and the others are unexplained. Here the sample has approximately 86,000 clones; about 83% occur a single time. The ten most abundant clones make up around 2.1% of the sample. This sample stems from a study of control samples from healthy donors and cancer patients (dated by TCRdb to the early 2020s). After removal of 5 bases from V and 13 bases from J, the junction retains 18 bases not matched to a gene. The germline V gene provides CDR1 MGHRA and CDR2 YSYEKL. The CDR3 spans 16 residues, from the cysteine through the phenylalanine. The sequence is cut down to CDR3 DNA, 48 bases in frame from base 1.

The sequence is built from TRBV4-1 and TRBJ2-1, with 9 junctional bases fitting TRBD1. Sequencing was carried out using blood. The receptor's source is a woman between 35 and 50 years old in good health. In nucleotide form, the sequence is TGCGCCAGCAGCTCTCAGGAGCTGGGACAGGGACCCTTTCAGTTCTTC. It translates to CASSSQELGQGPFQFF.